This T cell receptor beta chain derives from a study of cytomegalovirus exposure and HLA in healthy donors. Assay used: immunoSEQ multiplex PCR; TCRdb lists only in-frame clones, some missing. The table shows around 150,000 clones, with approximately 91% occurring only once. On this clone: Its antigen is still unknown.

Findings of the study overall: While the bulk of TCR sequences proved rare, some public TCRs turned up in many donors.

The V gene's germline CDR1 is KGHSH and CDR2 LQKENI. CDR3 length: 14 residues. With V trimmed by 2 bases and J by 1 base, 1 base remained unmatched. The sample comprised PBMCs. The source of this sequence is a young man in good health and CMV-seronegative. This chain joins TRBV18 and TRBJ1-1, with 7 bases identical to TRBD1. Written as DNA, the CDR3 is TGTGCCAGCTCACCAACAGGGGAGAACACTGAAGCTTTCTTT. Encoded protein: CASSPTGENTEAFF.